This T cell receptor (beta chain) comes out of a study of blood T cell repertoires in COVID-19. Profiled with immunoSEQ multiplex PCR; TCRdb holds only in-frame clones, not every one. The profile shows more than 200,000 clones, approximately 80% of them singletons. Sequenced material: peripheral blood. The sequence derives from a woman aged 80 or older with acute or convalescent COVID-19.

In nucleotides, the CDR3 is TGTGCCAGCAGTGAATCCGGCGGTTATCAGCCCCAGCATTTT. Its protein is CASSESGGYQPQHF. The chain uses TRBV6-1 and TRBJ1-5; D gene ambiguous. This CDR3 is 14 amino acids long. In germline, CDR1 is MNHNS, CDR2 SASEGT. Trimming pared 2 bases from V and 5 bases from J, leaving 10 bases between.